These 10 T cell receptor beta chains were all obtained from the same sample, sequenced in a study of cytomegalovirus exposure and HLA in healthy donors. The PCR employed 60 Vbeta primers together with 13 Jbeta primers. The method was immunoSEQ multiplex PCR; TCRdb's version includes in-frame clones alone and lacks a portion of them. The sample includes 180,000 or so clones, around four fifths of them seen just once. Sequenced material: PBMCs. The receptors were sampled from a woman younger than 45 in good health and CMV-seronegative.

The rearrangement joins TRBV6-1 to TRBJ2-5, with a tentative D call TRBD2 (5 bases). CDR3 length equals 15 residues. CDR1 MNHNS and CDR2 SASEGT come from the germline V gene. V shed 8 bases and J shed 5 bases, with 21 bases lying between them. The CDR3 loop is CASGTSGEWLETQYF. Written as DNA, the CDR3 is TGTGCCAGCGGAACCAGCGGTGAGTGGTTGGAGACCCAGTACTTC.

In this sample, this clone turned up once. This chain links TRBV6-1 with TRBJ2-5; perhaps TRBD2 as D (5 bases). Germline assignment: CDR1 MNHNS and CDR2 SASEGT. With 6 bases removed from V and 1 base from J, the gap between germline ends came to 9 bases. CDR3 length equals 13 residues. CDR3 loop: CASRREFQETQYF. DNA of the CDR3: TGTGCCAGCAGGAGGGAGTTCCAAGAGACCCAGTACTTC.

The chain couples TRBV27 to TRBJ1-2; no clear D. CDR3 length: 16 residues. Germline CDR1 reads MNHEY; CDR2 reads SMNVEV (reference sequence). Trimming took off 2 bases at V and 0 bases at J, with 13 bases between the two ends. CDR3 sequence: CASSLVAGRPNYGYTF. Written as DNA, the CDR3 is TGTGCCAGCAGTTTAGTGGCGGGCAGGCCTAACTATGGCTACACCTTC.

V is TRBV7-9 and J is TRBJ2-1, with TRBD1 identical over 8 bases. This CDR3 is built from 15 residues. CDR1 is SEHNR, CDR2 FQNEAQ, per germline (reference sequence). V was clipped by 5 bases and J by 5 bases; unmatched bases: 8. Here the CDR3 DNA reads TGTGCCAGCAGCCTTGACAGGGGTTGGAACAATGAGCAGTTCTTC. Translating gives CASSLDRGWNNEQFF. The entire variable domain, with the rest obtained from reference TRBV7-9 and TRBJ2-1, is as follows: DTGVSQNPRHKITKRGQNVTFRCDPISEHNRLYWYRQTLGQGPEFLTYFQNEAQLEKSRLLSDRFSAERPKGSFSTLEIQRTEQGDSAMYLCASSLDRGWNNEQFFGPGTRLTVL.

The chain couples TRBV23-1 to TRBJ2-7, with D perhaps TRBD1 (5 bases). TRBV23-1 is classed as an ORF, of uncertain function. The CDR3 is 12 residues long. V lost 3 bases and J 6 bases, leaving 9 bases between the germline ends. The DNA for the CDR3 is TGCGCCAGCAGTCACAGGGCCAGCGAGCAGTACTTC. Encoded protein: CASSHRASEQYF.

This clone was counted between two and nine times. The chain carries TRBV6-4 and TRBJ1-6, with D perhaps TRBD1 (5 bases). Per germline, CDR1 MRHNA and CDR2 SNTAGT. This CDR3 comprises 15 residues. V shed 7 bases and J shed 8 bases, with 18 bases lying between them. CDR3 nucleotides: TGTGCCAGCACATTTTACGGTCAGGGATATTCACCCCTCCACTTT. Translation: CASTFYGQGYSPLHF.

This chain joins TRBV25-1 and TRBJ2-7, with 8 bases identical to TRBD2. CDR1 and CDR2 from the germline V gene are MGHDK and SYGVNS. The CDR3 sequence is 14 residues long. V shed 8 bases, J shed 3 bases, and the junction held 9 bases outside the gene matches. CDR3 in DNA: TGTGCCAGCCGTCTCCGGGAGGGGGTCTACGAGCAGTACTTC. Translated: CASRLREGVYEQYF.

CDR3 DNA: TGTGCCAGCCGGGACAGGGTTGCTGGCTACACCTTC. Its translation: CASRDRVAGYTF. The chain combines TRBV6-1 with TRBJ1-2; 9 bases are a match to TRBD1. Germline assignment: CDR1 MNHNS and CDR2 SASEGT. Losses at the gene ends were 8 bases for V and 7 bases for J; bases not matched to a gene: 5. The CDR3 loop spans 12 amino acids.

The chain joins TRBV29-1 to TRBJ1-1, with 7 bases aligning to TRBD1. This CDR3 region has 14 residues. Germline CDR1 reads SQVTM; CDR2 reads ANQGSEA. The V segment lost 6 bases and the J segment 0 bases; nucleotides outside the gene matches: 7. The CDR3 DNA reads as TGCAGCGTGCGGGACAGCTTAATGAACACTGAAGCTTTCTTT. It specifies CSVRDSLMNTEAFF. Full variable domain (rest looked up from reference TRBV29-1 and TRBJ1-1): SAVISQKPSRDICQRGTSLTIQCQVDSQVTMMFWYRQQPGQSLTLIATANQGSEATYESGFVIDKFPISRPNLTFSTLTVSNMSPEDSSIYLCSVRDSLMNTEAFFGQGTRLTVV.

This clone was counted a single time. J is TRBJ2-1 and V is TRBV25-1; possibly TRBD2 for D (6 bases). Germline V lookup: CDR1 MGHDK, CDR2 SYGVNS. The CDR3 totals 16 residues. The V gene lost 4 bases and the J gene lost 5 bases, with 18 bases spanning the gap. The CDR3 loop reads CASSARGGVGNNEQFF. The CDR3 coding sequence is TGTGCCAGCAGTGCCCGGGGCGGGGTGGGCAACAATGAGCAGTTCTTC.